This T cell receptor (beta chain) was identified in a study of T cells in Graves' hyperthyroidism and ophthalmopathy. Germline V CDR1 and CDR2: SNHLY, FYNNEI. V gave up 8 bases and J gave up 2 bases, with 16 bases separating them. The CDR3 length is 15 residues. TCR beta CDR3 sequences were amplified from RNA transcripts. The primer set for the first-round RT-PCR of the TCR CDR3 was HTBI. TCRdb fed the multiplex PCR reads into MiXCR, producing one record per CDR3 protein. The data contain about 840,000 distinct CDR3 sequences, around 38% of them singletons. The chain joins TRBV2 to TRBJ1-5; the D is unclear. Sequencing was carried out using blood. The TCR comes from a man between 18 and 35 years old with Graves' hyperthyroidism. CDR3: CASSPDGIGNQPQHF. CDR3 nucleotides: TGTGCCAGCTCTCCGGACGGTATCGGCAATCAGCCCCAGCATTTT.